A selection of T cell receptor beta chains follows, all from one sample in a study of cytomegalovirus exposure and HLA in healthy donors. Libraries were prepared by immunoSEQ multiplex PCR; TCRdb keeps only in-frame clonotypes and omits some of them. Among about 160,000 clones listed, 80% to 90% were seen once. Sequenced material: PBMCs. These receptors were taken from a young man in good health and CMV-seropositive. Both conserved end residues are part of each CDR3. Each record gives: D gene, clone size, V gene, J gene, CDR3 DNA, CDR3 protein. The D gene is left open where the match is weak. Clone size, where shown, is once, few, many, or a class for clones that have expanded.

D gene: TRBD2
clone size: .
V gene: TRBV9
J gene: TRBJ2-5
CDR3 DNA: TGTGCCAGCAGCCCTGAATTCGGTACTAGCGGAATTCAAGAGACCCAGTACTTC
CDR3 protein: CASSPEFGTSGIQETQYF

D gene: .
clone size: .
V gene: TRBV2
J gene: TRBJ1-6
CDR3 DNA: TGTGCCAGCAACCCGGTTATCCGTAATTCACCCCTCCACTTT
CDR3 protein: CASNPVIRNSPLHF

D gene: .
clone size: .
V gene: TRBV7-6
J gene: TRBJ1-1
CDR3 DNA: TGTGCCAGCAGCTCCGGGCGGGGCACTGAAGCTTTCTTT
CDR3 protein: CASSSGRGTEAFF

D gene: .
clone size: .
V gene: TRBV5-1
J gene: TRBJ2-6
CDR3 DNA: TGCGCCAGCAGCTTACAGGGAGCTGGGGCCAACGGCCTGACTTTC
CDR3 protein: CASSLQGAGANGLTF

D gene: TRBD1
clone size: .
V gene: TRBV7-2
J gene: TRBJ1-2
CDR3 DNA: TGTGCCAGCAGCTTAGATCTACAGGGGTTTTATGGCTACACCTTC
CDR3 protein: CASSLDLQGFYGYTF

D gene: .
clone size: .
V gene: TRBV6-1
J gene: TRBJ1-2
CDR3 DNA: TGTGCCAGCAGTTACGGAGACAGTACCCGCTTC
CDR3 protein: CASSYGDSTRF

D gene: .
clone size: .
V gene: TRBV9
J gene: TRBJ1-1
CDR3 DNA: TGTGCCAGCAGCGTAGATGCCGGAACTAGGAACACTGAAGCTTTCTTT
CDR3 protein: CASSVDAGTRNTEAFF

D gene: TRBD1
clone size: .
V gene: TRBV27
J gene: TRBJ2-7
CDR3 DNA: TGTGCCAGCCGCTCCGGGACAGGAGCCTACGAGCAGTACTTC
CDR3 protein: CASRSGTGAYEQYF

D gene: TRBD1
clone size: .
V gene: TRBV4-3
J gene: TRBJ1-2
CDR3 DNA: TGCGCCAGCAGTCAAGCGGGCGAACAGGGGGCGGGCGGCTACACCTTC
CDR3 protein: CASSQAGEQGAGGYTF

D gene: TRBD2
clone size: .
V gene: TRBV6-1
J gene: TRBJ2-3
CDR3 DNA: TGTGCCAGCATCTCCCTAGCGGGGGGCACAGATACGCAGTATTTT
CDR3 protein: CASISLAGGTDTQYF

D gene: TRBD1
clone size: .
V gene: TRBV9
J gene: TRBJ1-5
CDR3 DNA: TGTGCCAGCAGCGTAGGGGGGACAGACAATCAGCCCCAGCATTTT
CDR3 protein: CASSVGGTDNQPQHF

D gene: TRBD2
clone size: .
V gene: TRBV10-3
J gene: TRBJ2-1
CDR3 DNA: TGTGCCATCAGTGAGTCGAGGGAGGGGAATGAGCAGTTCTTC
CDR3 protein: CAISESREGNEQFF

D gene: .
clone size: .
V gene: TRBV5-1
J gene: TRBJ2-3
CDR3 DNA: TGCGCCAGCAGCTTGGCTAGTGGGTTAACAGATACGCAGTATTTT
CDR3 protein: CASSLASGLTDTQYF

D gene: .
clone size: .
V gene: TRBV7-9
J gene: TRBJ1-2
CDR3 DNA: TGTGCCAGCAGCCTTTTGGGGGGGGCCGCGGACTATGGCTACACCTTC
CDR3 protein: CASSLLGGAADYGYTF

D gene: .
clone size: few
V gene: TRBV5-6
J gene: TRBJ1-1
CDR3 DNA: TGTGCCAGCAGCTTGGGCGGGAACACTGAAGCTTTCTTT
CDR3 protein: CASSLGGNTEAFF

D gene: .
clone size: .
V gene: TRBV10-3
J gene: TRBJ1-4
CDR3 DNA: TGTGCCATCAGTGAGGGTTCAGGACATGGAACTAATGAAAAACTGTTTTTT
CDR3 protein: CAISEGSGHGTNEKLFF

D gene: .
clone size: .
V gene: TRBV6-1
J gene: TRBJ2-7
CDR3 DNA: TGTGCCAGCAGTGCCAATCGGTACGAGCAGTACTTC
CDR3 protein: CASSANRYEQYF

D gene: .
clone size: .
V gene: TRBV7-9
J gene: TRBJ1-1
CDR3 DNA: TGTTCCAGCAGCCTCCTGGCTTGGCGGCTTCTCTCTGAAGCTTTCTTT
CDR3 protein: CSSSLLAWRLLSEAFF

D gene: TRBD1
clone size: .
V gene: TRBV5-5
J gene: TRBJ1-2
CDR3 DNA: TGTGCCAGCAGCTTGACAGGGGGAGCGTATGGCTACACCTTC
CDR3 protein: CASSLTGGAYGYTF

D gene: .
clone size: .
V gene: TRBV6-5
J gene: TRBJ2-2
CDR3 DNA: TGTGCCAGCAGTGTCCTTTTCGGGGAGCTGTTTTTT
CDR3 protein: CASSVLFGELFF

D gene: .
clone size: .
V gene: TRBV30
J gene: TRBJ2-6
CDR3 DNA: TGTGCCTGGAGCCCCGGGGGTAGTGGGGCCAACGTCCTGACTTTC
CDR3 protein: CAWSPGGSGANVLTF

D gene: TRBD1
clone size: .
V gene: TRBV4-3
J gene: TRBJ1-1
CDR3 DNA: TGCGCCAGCAGCCGGGACAGGGCTGGGATGAACACTGAAGCTTTCTTT
CDR3 protein: CASSRDRAGMNTEAFF

D gene: TRBD2
clone size: .
V gene: TRBV6-5
J gene: TRBJ2-1
CDR3 DNA: TGTGCCAGCAGTTATAGCGGGGGGGCTGGAGAGCAGTTCTTC
CDR3 protein: CASSYSGGAGEQFF

D gene: .
clone size: few
V gene: TRBV7-6
J gene: TRBJ2-1
CDR3 DNA: TGTGCCAGCAGCCCTGACTTGAGCTCCTACAATGAGCAGTTCTTC
CDR3 protein: CASSPDLSSYNEQFF

D gene: .
clone size: .
V gene: TRBV25-1
J gene: TRBJ2-7
CDR3 DNA: TGTGCCAGCAGTGTCGCGGGCAAGTACGAGCAGTACTTC
CDR3 protein: CASSVAGKYEQYF

D gene: .
clone size: .
V gene: TRBV27
J gene: TRBJ2-4
CDR3 DNA: TGTGCCAGCAGTCTAGTGACAGAGCCTAACAGTCAGTACTTC
CDR3 protein: CASSLVTEPNSQYF

D gene: TRBD1
clone size: .
V gene: TRBV19
J gene: TRBJ2-1
CDR3 DNA: TGTGCCAGTAACCCCAGACAGGGGGCGTTCAATGAGCAGTTCTTC
CDR3 protein: CASNPRQGAFNEQFF

D gene: TRBD2
clone size: .
V gene: TRBV2
J gene: TRBJ2-5
CDR3 DNA: TGTGCCAGCAGAGGTAGCGGGGGACCCCAAGAGACCCAGTACTTC
CDR3 protein: CASRGSGGPQETQYF

D gene: TRBD2
clone size: .
V gene: TRBV27
J gene: TRBJ2-5
CDR3 DNA: TGTGCCAGCAGTCCGTTCCTGAGCGGGGGGGCTGGGACCCAGTACTTC
CDR3 protein: CASSPFLSGGAGTQYF

D gene: TRBD1
clone size: .
V gene: TRBV4-3
J gene: TRBJ2-7
CDR3 DNA: TGCGCCAGCAGCCAAGAACGGGACAGGGCCTACGAGCAGTACTTC
CDR3 protein: CASSQERDRAYEQYF

D gene: .
clone size: .
V gene: TRBV9
J gene: TRBJ2-5
CDR3 DNA: TGTGCCAGCAGCGCCTCTGAACGTGAGCGAGAGACCCAGTACTTC
CDR3 protein: CASSASERERETQYF

D gene: TRBD2
clone size: .
V gene: TRBV14
J gene: TRBJ2-5
CDR3 DNA: TGTGCCAGCAGCCACCAAAGACTAGCCGGGGTGGAGACCCAGTACTTC
CDR3 protein: CASSHQRLAGVETQYF

D gene: .
clone size: .
V gene: TRBV29-1
J gene: TRBJ1-4
CDR3 DNA: TGCAGCGTCGGGGGACGTGAAAAACTGTTTTTT
CDR3 protein: CSVGGREKLFF

D gene: TRBD1
clone size: .
V gene: TRBV11-3
J gene: TRBJ2-2
CDR3 DNA: TGTGCCAGCAGCATACAGGGGCAGAACACCGGGGAGCTGTTTTTT
CDR3 protein: CASSIQGQNTGELFF

D gene: TRBD1
clone size: .
V gene: TRBV30
J gene: TRBJ2-2
CDR3 DNA: TGTGCCTGGAGTGTAGGGACAGGGGGCTACACCGGGGAGCTGTTTTTT
CDR3 protein: CAWSVGTGGYTGELFF

D gene: .
clone size: once
V gene: TRBV5-1
J gene: TRBJ1-1
CDR3 DNA: TGCGCCAGCAGCCTCCTAGAACTCGCGAACACTGAAGCTTTCTTT
CDR3 protein: CASSLLELANTEAFF

D gene: TRBD2
clone size: .
V gene: TRBV29-1
J gene: TRBJ2-1
CDR3 DNA: TGCAGCGTTGACGGGGGGGGTCTCAATGAGCAGTTCTTC
CDR3 protein: CSVDGGGLNEQFF

D gene: TRBD1
clone size: .
V gene: TRBV14
J gene: TRBJ1-1
CDR3 DNA: TGTGCCAGCAGCGCCAGGGGGCGCGGCACTGAAGCTTTCTTT
CDR3 protein: CASSARGRGTEAFF

D gene: TRBD1
clone size: .
V gene: TRBV4-3
J gene: TRBJ1-4
CDR3 DNA: TGCGCCAGCAGCCAGGGGCTAGGGGGCGCCGGGGAAAAACTGTTTTTT
CDR3 protein: CASSQGLGGAGEKLFF

D gene: TRBD2
clone size: .
V gene: TRBV5-1
J gene: TRBJ2-2
CDR3 DNA: TGCGCCAGCAGCTTCGGAAGCGGGGGGGCCACCGGGGAGCTGTTTTTT
CDR3 protein: CASSFGSGGATGELFF

D gene: .
clone size: .
V gene: TRBV5-1
J gene: TRBJ2-5
CDR3 DNA: TGCGCCAGCAGCCCAGGGACTGATAAGGTCAGAGAGACCCAGTACTTC
CDR3 protein: CASSPGTDKVRETQYF

D gene: .
clone size: .
V gene: TRBV5-1
J gene: TRBJ2-3
CDR3 DNA: TGCGCCAGCAGCTTAGGCGGGATTAGCACAGATACGCAGTATTTT
CDR3 protein: CASSLGGISTDTQYF

D gene: TRBD1
clone size: .
V gene: TRBV7-2
J gene: TRBJ1-4
CDR3 DNA: TGTGCCAGCAGCTTAAGAGCAGGGGGGCTCGATGAAAAACTGTTTTTT
CDR3 protein: CASSLRAGGLDEKLFF

D gene: .
clone size: .
V gene: TRBV9
J gene: TRBJ1-1
CDR3 DNA: TGTGCCAGCAGCGTAGAAGACAGCATCCCGAACACTGAAGCTTTCTTT
CDR3 protein: CASSVEDSIPNTEAFF

D gene: TRBD2
clone size: .
V gene: TRBV7-3
J gene: TRBJ2-1
CDR3 DNA: TGTGCCAGCAGCTCGAGACTAGCGGGGCCCCTAAATGAGCAGTTCTTC
CDR3 protein: CASSSRLAGPLNEQFF

D gene: TRBD1
clone size: .
V gene: TRBV14
J gene: TRBJ2-2
CDR3 DNA: TGTGCCAGCAGCCAAAGACAGGGGGCCGACGCCGGGGAGCTGTTTTTT
CDR3 protein: CASSQRQGADAGELFF

D gene: TRBD1
clone size: .
V gene: TRBV18
J gene: TRBJ1-6
CDR3 DNA: TGTGCCAGCTCACTACAGGGGGCGTCGGATTCACCCCTCCACTTT
CDR3 protein: CASSLQGASDSPLHF

D gene: .
clone size: .
V gene: TRBV11-1
J gene: TRBJ2-7
CDR3 DNA: TGTGCCAGCAGCTTAGCGGTCGTTAGAGAGCAGTACTTC
CDR3 protein: CASSLAVVREQYF

D gene: .
clone size: .
V gene: TRBV11-3
J gene: TRBJ2-7
CDR3 DNA: TGTGCCAGCAGCTTAGATCTAGGGCAGGGGGGCAACGAGCAGTACTTC
CDR3 protein: CASSLDLGQGGNEQYF

D gene: TRBD1
clone size: .
V gene: TRBV6-1
J gene: TRBJ2-7
CDR3 DNA: TGTGCCAGCAGCGGACAGGGGGCTTATCTCTACGAGCAGTACTTC
CDR3 protein: CASSGQGAYLYEQYF

D gene: .
clone size: .
V gene: TRBV2
J gene: TRBJ2-7
CDR3 DNA: TGTGCCAGCACGTACTACGAGCAGTACTTC
CDR3 protein: CASTYYEQYF

D gene: .
clone size: few
V gene: TRBV19
J gene: TRBJ2-7
CDR3 DNA: TGTGCCAGTAGTATTGAAGGGGGAACGGGTTCCTACGAGCAGTACTTC
CDR3 protein: CASSIEGGTGSYEQYF

D gene: .
clone size: .
V gene: TRBV7-3
J gene: TRBJ1-1
CDR3 DNA: TGTGCCAGCAGCGCGACAGGTCAGAACACTGAAGCTTTCTTT
CDR3 protein: CASSATGQNTEAFF

D gene: TRBD2
clone size: .
V gene: TRBV19
J gene: TRBJ2-1
CDR3 DNA: TGTGCCAGTAGCCCGTTAGCGGGGTCGACCTACAATGAGCAGTTCTTC
CDR3 protein: CASSPLAGSTYNEQFF

D gene: .
clone size: .
V gene: TRBV27
J gene: TRBJ2-6
CDR3 DNA: TGTGCCAGCAGTGAACAGGGACCTGAGGTCAACGTCCTGACTTTC
CDR3 protein: CASSEQGPEVNVLTF

D gene: .
clone size: .
V gene: TRBV29-1
J gene: TRBJ1-2
CDR3 DNA: TGCAGCGTTGAACAACGTGGAGGGTCTAGCTATGGCTACACCTTC
CDR3 protein: CSVEQRGGSSYGYTF

D gene: TRBD1
clone size: once
V gene: TRBV13
J gene: TRBJ1-4
CDR3 DNA: TGTGCCAGCAGCGTAGGACAGGGCGCTAATGAAAAACTGTTTTTT
CDR3 protein: CASSVGQGANEKLFF

D gene: TRBD2
clone size: .
V gene: TRBV5-4
J gene: TRBJ2-2
CDR3 DNA: TGTGCCAGCAGCACGAGACTAGCGGGGGCCACCGGGGAGCTGTTTTTT
CDR3 protein: CASSTRLAGATGELFF

D gene: TRBD1
clone size: .
V gene: TRBV29-1
J gene: TRBJ1-2
CDR3 DNA: TGCAGCGTAGATGCCGGGACAGCCCCTAACTATGGCTACACCTTC
CDR3 protein: CSVDAGTAPNYGYTF